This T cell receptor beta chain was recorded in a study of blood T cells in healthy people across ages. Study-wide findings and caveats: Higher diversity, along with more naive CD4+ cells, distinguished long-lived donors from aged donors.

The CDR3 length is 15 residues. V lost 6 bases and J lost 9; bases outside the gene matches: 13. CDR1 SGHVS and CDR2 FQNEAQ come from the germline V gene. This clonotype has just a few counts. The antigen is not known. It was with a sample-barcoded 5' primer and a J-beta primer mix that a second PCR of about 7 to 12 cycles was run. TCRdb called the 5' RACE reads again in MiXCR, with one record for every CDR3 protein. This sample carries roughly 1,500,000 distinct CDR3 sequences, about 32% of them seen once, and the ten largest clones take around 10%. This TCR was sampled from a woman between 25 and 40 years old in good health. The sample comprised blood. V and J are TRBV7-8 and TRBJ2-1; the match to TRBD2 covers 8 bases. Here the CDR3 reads CASRPGTRTSSEQFF. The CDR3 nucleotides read TGTGCCAGCAGACCAGGGACTAGAACTTCGAGTGAGCAGTTCTTC.